The clone carrying this T cell receptor (beta chain) was observed a single time. The antigen remains unidentified. The germline gives CDR1 MRHNA, CDR2 SNTAGT. There are 12 residues in the CDR3. V lost 7 bases to trimming and J lost 2 bases, with 6 bases between them. The sample comes from a study of graft-versus-host responses after intestinal transplantation. Overall study: Recipients had transplants, and these were multivisceral, liver-intestinal, or isolated intestinal. Study-wide findings and caveats: Recipient marrow showed GvH clones, some seen first in ileum or blood.

Clones were sequenced by immunoSEQ multiplex PCR, and TCRdb holds only the in-frame ones, with some missing. The sample contains 35,000 to 45,000 clones, 85% to 95% of which appear only once. The chain links TRBV6-4 to TRBJ1-5; TRBD1 might be the D (6 bases). Sample: PBMCs, taken 700 to 850 days after intestinal transplantation. The sequence came from a human patient who received an intestinal transplant, so some T cells may come from the graft donor. This CDR3 reads CASNRGNQPQHF. The CDR3 region has the DNA TGTGCCAGCAACAGGGGCAATCAGCCCCAGCATTTT.